Here is one T cell receptor beta chain with its context. Antigen specificity is unknown. This CDR3 has 13 residues. Germline values: CDR1 MDHEN, CDR2 SYDVKM. The V end lost 7 bases, the J end lost 5 bases, and 15 bases lay between the germline ends. Sorted inputs of about 19,000 to 1,000,000 cells, with 10%, 30% or 50% RNA, yielded naive CD8 libraries. Naive CD8 T cell sorting was performed on the CD8+CD4-CCR7+CD45RA+ phenotype. TCRdb called the PCR reads again in MiXCR, with one record for every CDR3 protein. Among approximately 500,000 distinct CDR3 sequences, over 20% were seen once, and the ten largest hold about 0.78%. This sample stems from a study of molecular identifiers for immune sequencing clone quantification. Study-level points and caveats: Naive cells had under 1% of molecules in clones above 20 RNA copies, effectors over 97%. Spiked Jurkat TCR RNA from one cell was reportedly detectable among 950,000 to 1,000,000 naive cells.

V is TRBV28 and J is TRBJ2-7; D unclear. The sample taken for sequencing was naive CD8+ T cells from blood, with Jurkat cell RNA spiked in. Described subset: FACS-sorted CD8+CD4-CCR7+CD45RA+ naive T cells. The origin of this receptor is a human donor in good health. Some libraries in this study had Jurkat cell RNA spiked in. The CDR3 bases are TGTGCCAGCACCCCTCGGAAAACCAACGAGCAGTACTTC. The encoded protein is CASTPRKTNEQYF.